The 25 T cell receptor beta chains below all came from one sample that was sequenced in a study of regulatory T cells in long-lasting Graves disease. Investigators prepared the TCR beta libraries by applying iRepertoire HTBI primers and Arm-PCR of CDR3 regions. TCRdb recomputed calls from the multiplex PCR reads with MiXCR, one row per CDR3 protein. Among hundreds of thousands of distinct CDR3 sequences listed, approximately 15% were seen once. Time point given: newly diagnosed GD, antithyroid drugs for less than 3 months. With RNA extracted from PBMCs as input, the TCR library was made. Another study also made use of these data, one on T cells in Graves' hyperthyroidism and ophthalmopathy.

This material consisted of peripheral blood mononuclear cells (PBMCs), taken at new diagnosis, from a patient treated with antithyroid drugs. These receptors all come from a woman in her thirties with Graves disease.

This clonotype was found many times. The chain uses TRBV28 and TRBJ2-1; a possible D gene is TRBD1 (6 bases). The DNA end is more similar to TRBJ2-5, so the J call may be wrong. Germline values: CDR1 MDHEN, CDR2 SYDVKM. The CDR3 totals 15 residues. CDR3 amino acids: CASSPWGQLQETQYF. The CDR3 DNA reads TGTGCCAGCAGTCCCTGGGGGCAGCTCCAAGAGACCCAGTACTTC.

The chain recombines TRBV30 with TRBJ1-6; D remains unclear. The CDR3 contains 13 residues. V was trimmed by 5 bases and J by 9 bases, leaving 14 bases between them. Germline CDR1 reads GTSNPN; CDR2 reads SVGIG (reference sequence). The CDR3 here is CAWARRSGSPLHF. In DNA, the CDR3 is TGTGCCTGGGCCCGGCGCTCGGGTTCACCCCTCCACTTT.

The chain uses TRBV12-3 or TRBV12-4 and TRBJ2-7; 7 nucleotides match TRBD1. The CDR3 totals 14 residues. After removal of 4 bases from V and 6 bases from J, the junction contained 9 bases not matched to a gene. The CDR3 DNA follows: TGTGCCAGCAGTTGGCCGGACAGGCCATCCGAGCAGTACTTC. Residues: CASSWPDRPSEQYF.

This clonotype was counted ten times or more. The CDR3 protein is CASSLIFSLGRQETQYF. The CDR3 DNA sequence: TGTGCCAGCAGCTTAATCTTTAGTTTGGGCAGACAAGAGACCCAGTACTTC. The chain recombines TRBV7-8 with TRBJ2-5; no clear D. The CDR3 spans 17 residues. CDR1 is SGHVS and CDR2 is FQNEAQ in the germline V gene. Trimming took off 2 bases at V and 2 bases at J, with 18 bases between the two ends. The whole variable domain, remainder taken from reference TRBV7-8 and TRBJ2-5, is GAGVSQSPRYKVAKRGQDVALRCDPISGHVSLFWYQQALGQGPEFLTYFQNEAQLDKSGLPSDRFFAERPEGSVSTLKIQRTQQEDSAVYLCASSLIFSLGRQETQYFGPGTRLLVL.

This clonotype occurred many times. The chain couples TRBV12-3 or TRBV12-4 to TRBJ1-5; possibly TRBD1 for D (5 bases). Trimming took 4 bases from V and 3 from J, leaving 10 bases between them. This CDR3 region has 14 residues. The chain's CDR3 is CASSSGLPNQPQHF. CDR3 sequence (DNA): TGTGCCAGCAGTTCGGGACTCCCCAATCAGCCCCAGCATTTT.

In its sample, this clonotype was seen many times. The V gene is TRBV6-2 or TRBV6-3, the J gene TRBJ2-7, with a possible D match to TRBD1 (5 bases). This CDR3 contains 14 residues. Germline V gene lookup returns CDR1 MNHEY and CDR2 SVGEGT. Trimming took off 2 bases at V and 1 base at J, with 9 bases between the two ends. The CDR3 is CASSYGQGSYEQYF. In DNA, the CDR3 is TGTGCCAGCAGTTACGGTCAGGGTTCCTACGAGCAGTACTTC.

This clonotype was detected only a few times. CDR3 nucleotide sequence: TGTGCCAGCTCAGACCCAGGGAGGGATGAGCAGTTCTTC. Its protein is CASSDPGRDEQFF. The chain couples TRBV6-1 to TRBJ2-1, with 7 bases aligning to TRBD2. The CDR3 length is 13 residues. CDR1 MNHNS and CDR2 SASEGT come from the germline V gene. V trimming: 8 bases; J trimming: 8 bases; junction bases outside the gene matches: 9.

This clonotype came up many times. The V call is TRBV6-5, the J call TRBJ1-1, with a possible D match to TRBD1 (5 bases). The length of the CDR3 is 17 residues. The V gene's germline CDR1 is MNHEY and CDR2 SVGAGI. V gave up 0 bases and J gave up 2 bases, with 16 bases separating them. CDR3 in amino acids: CASSYSTRVLVNTEAFF. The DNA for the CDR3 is TGTGCCAGCAGTTACTCGACCAGGGTGTTAGTCAACACTGAAGCTTTCTTT.

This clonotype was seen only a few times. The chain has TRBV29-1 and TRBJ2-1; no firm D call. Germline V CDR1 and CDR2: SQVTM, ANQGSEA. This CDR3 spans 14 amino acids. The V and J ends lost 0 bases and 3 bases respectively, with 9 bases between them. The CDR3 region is CSVEDRTDYNEQFF. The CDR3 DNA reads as TGCAGCGTTGAAGATAGGACGGACTACAATGAGCAGTTCTTC.

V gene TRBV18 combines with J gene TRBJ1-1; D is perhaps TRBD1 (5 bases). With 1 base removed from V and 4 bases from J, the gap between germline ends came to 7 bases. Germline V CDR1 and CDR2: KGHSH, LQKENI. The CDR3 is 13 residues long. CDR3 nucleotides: TGTGCCAGCTCACCACAAGGGGTCACTGAAGCTTTCTTT. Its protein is CASSPQGVTEAFF.

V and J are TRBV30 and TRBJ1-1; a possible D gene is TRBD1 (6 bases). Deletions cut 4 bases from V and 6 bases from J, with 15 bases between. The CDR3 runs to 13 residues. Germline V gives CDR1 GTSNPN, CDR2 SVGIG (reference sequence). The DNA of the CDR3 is TGTGCCTGGACCATCGGGGGGGCCTCTGAAGCTTTCTTT. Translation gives CAWTIGGASEAFF.

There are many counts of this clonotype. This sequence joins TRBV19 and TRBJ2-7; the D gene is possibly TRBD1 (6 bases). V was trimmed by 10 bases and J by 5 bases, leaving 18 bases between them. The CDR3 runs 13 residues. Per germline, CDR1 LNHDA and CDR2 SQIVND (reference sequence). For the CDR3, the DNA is TGTGCCACAAGAAACAGGGATAGCGACGAGCAGTACTTC. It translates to CATRNRDSDEQYF.

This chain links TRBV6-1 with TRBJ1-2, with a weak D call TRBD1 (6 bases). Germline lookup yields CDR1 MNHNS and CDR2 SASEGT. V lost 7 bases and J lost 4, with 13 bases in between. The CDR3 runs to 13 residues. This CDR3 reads CASTAGVSYGYTF. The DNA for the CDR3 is TGTGCCAGCACCGCAGGGGTTTCCTATGGCTACACCTTC.

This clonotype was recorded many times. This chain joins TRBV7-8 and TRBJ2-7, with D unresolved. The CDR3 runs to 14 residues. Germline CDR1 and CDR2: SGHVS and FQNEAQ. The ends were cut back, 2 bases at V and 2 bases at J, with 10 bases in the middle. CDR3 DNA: TGTGCCAGCAGCTTAAATGTCGAGACCTACGAGCAGTACTTC. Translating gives CASSLNVETYEQYF. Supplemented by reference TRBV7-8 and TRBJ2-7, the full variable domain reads GAGVSQSPRYKVAKRGQDVALRCDPISGHVSLFWYQQALGQGPEFLTYFQNEAQLDKSGLPSDRFFAERPEGSVSTLKIQRTQQEDSAVYLCASSLNVETYEQYFGPGTRLTVT.

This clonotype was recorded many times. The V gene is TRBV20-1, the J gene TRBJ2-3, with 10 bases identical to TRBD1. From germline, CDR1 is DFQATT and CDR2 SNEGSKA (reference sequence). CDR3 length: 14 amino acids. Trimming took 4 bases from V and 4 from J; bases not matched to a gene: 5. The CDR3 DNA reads TGCAGTGCTACGGGACAGGGGCCCCCAGATACGCAGTATTTT. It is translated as CSATGQGPPDTQYF.

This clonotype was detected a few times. CDR3 sequence reads: CASRGIAGGTYNEQFF. In nucleotides, the CDR3 is TGTGCCAGTAGGGGGATAGCGGGAGGCACCTACAATGAGCAGTTCTTC. The V gene is TRBV19, the J gene TRBJ2-1; 10 bases agree with TRBD2. The CDR3 has 16 amino acids. CDR1 and CDR2 (germline): LNHDA, SQIVND (reference sequence). V gave up 6 bases and J gave up 2 bases; unmatched junction bases: 7. Together with reference TRBV19 and TRBJ2-1, the CDR3 gives the full variable domain: DGGITQSPKYLFRKEGQNVTLSCEQNLNHDAMYWYRQDPGQGLRLIYYSQIVNDFQKGDIAEGYSVSREKKESFPLTVTSAQKNPTAFYLCASRGIAGGTYNEQFFGPGTRLTVL.

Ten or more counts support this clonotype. In DNA, the CDR3 is TGTGCCAGCAGTTTATCGAGAACGGGACAAAGTGGATCACCCCTCCACTTT. Its translation: CASSLSRTGQSGSPLHF. The chain is built from TRBV27 and TRBJ1-6; D possibly corresponds to TRBD1 (6 bases). Germline V CDR1 and CDR2: MNHEY, SMNVEV (reference sequence). V was clipped by 0 bases and J by 10 bases, with 19 bases between them. The CDR3 spans 17 residues.

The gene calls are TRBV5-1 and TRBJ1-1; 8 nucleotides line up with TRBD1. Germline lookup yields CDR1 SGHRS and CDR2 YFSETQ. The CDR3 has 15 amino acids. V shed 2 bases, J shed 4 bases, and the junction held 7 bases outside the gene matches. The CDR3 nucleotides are TGCGCCAGCAGCTTTCGCCTGGGGACAGGCACTGAAGCTTTCTTT. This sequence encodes CASSFRLGTGTEAFF.

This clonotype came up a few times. The CDR3 loop reads CASSPIAGEATGELFF. The CDR3 DNA is TGTGCCAGCAGTCCCATAGCGGGAGAGGCCACCGGGGAGCTGTTTTTT. V gene TRBV3-1 combines with J gene TRBJ2-2; the match to TRBD2 covers 9 bases. With 6 bases clipped from V and 4 bases from J, the junction kept 9 bases outside the gene matches. The CDR3 is made up of 16 amino acids. Germline V gene data show CDR1 as LGHDT and CDR2 as YNNKEL (reference sequence).

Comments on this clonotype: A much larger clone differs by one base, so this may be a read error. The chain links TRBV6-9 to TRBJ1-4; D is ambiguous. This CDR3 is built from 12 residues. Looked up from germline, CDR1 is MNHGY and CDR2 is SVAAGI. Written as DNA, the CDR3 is TGTGCCGGCAGTTACACTTCTGAAAAACTGTTTTTT. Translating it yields CAGSYTSEKLFF.

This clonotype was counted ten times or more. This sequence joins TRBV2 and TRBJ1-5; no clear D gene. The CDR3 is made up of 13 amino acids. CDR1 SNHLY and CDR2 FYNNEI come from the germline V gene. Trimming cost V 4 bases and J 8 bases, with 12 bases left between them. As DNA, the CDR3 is TGTGCCAGCAGTGCGATCCCTCCTGAGCCCCAGCATTTT. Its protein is CASSAIPPEPQHF.

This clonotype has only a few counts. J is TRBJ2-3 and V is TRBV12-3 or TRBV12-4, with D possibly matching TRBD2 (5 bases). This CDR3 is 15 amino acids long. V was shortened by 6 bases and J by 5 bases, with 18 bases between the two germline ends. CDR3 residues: CASRDLSSRGDTQYF. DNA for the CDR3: TGTGCCAGCAGGGATCTCTCCTCTCGGGGAGATACGCAGTATTTT.

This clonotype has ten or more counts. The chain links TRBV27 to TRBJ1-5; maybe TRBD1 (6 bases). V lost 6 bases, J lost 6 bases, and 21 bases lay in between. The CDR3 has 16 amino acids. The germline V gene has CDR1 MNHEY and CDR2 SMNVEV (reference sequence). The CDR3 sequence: CASSPMLAGARQPQHF. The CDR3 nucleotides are TGTGCCAGCAGCCCCATGTTGGCAGGGGCCCGTCAGCCCCAGCATTTT.

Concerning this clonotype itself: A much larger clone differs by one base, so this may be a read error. CDR3 residues: CASSAGQANYGYTF. In nucleotides, the CDR3 is TGTGCCAGCAGTGCGGGACAGGCTAACTATGGCTACACCTTC. The J gene is TRBJ1-2, the V gene TRBV27; 8 bases map to TRBD1. J gave up 0 bases and V 5 bases, and 2 bases lay outside the gene matches. Germline values: CDR1 MNHEY, CDR2 SMNVEV (reference sequence). The CDR3 has 14 amino acids.

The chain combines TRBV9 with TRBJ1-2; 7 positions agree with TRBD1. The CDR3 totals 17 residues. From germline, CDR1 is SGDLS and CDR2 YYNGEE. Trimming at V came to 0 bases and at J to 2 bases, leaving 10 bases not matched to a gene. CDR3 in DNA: TGTGCCAGCAGCGTAGGCCTTACCAGGGGACAGAACTATGGCTACACCTTC. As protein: CASSVGLTRGQNYGYTF.